Presented here are 17 T cell receptor beta chains from one specimen sequenced in a study of T cell clones after liver transplantation (dated by TCRdb to 2018 to 2020). The library was produced with the immunoSEQ multiplex PCR assay. The immuneACCESS repertoire file appears here via TCRdb, limited to in-frame rearrangements. These files lack a portion of the clones; in checked studies, under half of the deficit traces to unresolved V genes, and the cause of the others is not known. Recorded for this sample are tens of thousands of clones; 80% to 95% of them occurred a single time. The ten most abundant clones make up 0.75% to 1% of the sample. The starting material was CD4+ T cells from blood, obtained around 25 months after liver transplant. The source is a human patient who received a liver transplant. Following transplantation, T cells from the graft donor may be among those present.

The chain combines TRBV29-1 with TRBJ1-1; 7 nucleotides match TRBD1. Germline trimming cut 3 bases from V and 5 bases from J; bases unmatched to any gene: 6. The CDR3 sequence is 13 residues long. Germline V gives CDR1 SQVTM, CDR2 ANQGSEA. The CDR3 sequence is CSVETGRNTEAFF. In DNA, the CDR3 is TGCAGCGTTGAGACAGGGAGGAATACTGAAGCTTTCTTT.

The rearrangement uses TRBV11-3 and TRBJ2-3, with TRBD1 matching 7 bases. V shed 1 base and J 4 bases; nucleotides not matched to a gene: 5. The CDR3 is 15 amino acids. CDR1 is SGHNT and CDR2 is YENEEA in the germline V gene. CDR3 sequence: CASSLVSGGPDTQYF. CDR3 bases: TGTGCCAGCAGCTTAGTGTCAGGGGGTCCAGATACGCAGTATTTT.

The chain couples TRBV7-2 to TRBJ2-2; D is uncertain. V lost 0 bases to trimming and J lost 2 bases, with 7 bases between them. The V gene's germline CDR1 is SGHTA and CDR2 FQGNSA. The CDR3 has 15 residues. The CDR3 spells CASSLAQQNTGELFF. The CDR3 DNA reads TGTGCCAGCAGCTTAGCACAGCAAAACACCGGGGAGCTGTTTTTT.

The J gene is TRBJ2-6, the V gene TRBV6-8; D is perhaps TRBD1 or TRBD2 (5 bases each). This CDR3 contains 21 residues. Germline CDR1 reads MNHGY; CDR2 reads SAAAGT. V lost 0 bases to trimming and J lost 3 bases, with 24 bases between them. The CDR3: CASSYSLVGQGGLVGANVLTF. The CDR3 nucleotides are TGTGCCAGCAGTTACTCGCTGGTTGGGCAGGGCGGACTTGTTGGGGCCAACGTCCTGACTTTC.

This chain joins TRBV5-1 and TRBJ2-1, with 8 bases that match TRBD1. Germline CDR1 is SGHRS and CDR2 is YFSETQ. V lost 3 bases, J lost 0 bases, and 5 bases stayed unmatched. The CDR3 is made up of 16 amino acids. The DNA for the CDR3 is TGCGCCAGCAGCTCCTGGACAGGGAGCTCCTACAATGAGCAGTTCTTC. Amino acid sequence: CASSSWTGSSYNEQFF.

The chain recombines TRBV5-4 with TRBJ2-2, with TRBD2 identical over 15 bases. From germline, CDR1 is SGHNT and CDR2 YYREEE (reference sequence). V lost 4 bases, J lost 6 bases, and 4 bases stayed unmatched. The CDR3 contains 16 residues. The CDR3 sequence is CASSTGLAGGAGELFF. CDR3 nucleotide sequence: TGTGCCAGCAGCACGGGACTAGCGGGAGGAGCCGGGGAGCTGTTTTTT.

The gene calls are TRBV29-1 and TRBJ2-5; possible D gene TRBD2, 6 bases. This CDR3 spans 12 amino acids. The germline V gene has CDR1 SQVTM and CDR2 ANQGSEA. V shed 3 bases and J shed 6 bases, with 11 bases lying between them. The CDR3 loop reads CSVDWGGKTQYF. CDR3 DNA sequence: TGCAGCGTTGACTGGGGCGGGAAGACCCAGTACTTC.

The CDR3 loop is CASSLGQNWVNEQFF. CDR3 nucleotides: TGTGCCAGCAGCTTAGGCCAAAACTGGGTCAATGAGCAGTTCTTC. The chain uses TRBV7-2 and TRBJ2-1; D not certain. The length of the CDR3 is 15 residues. The germline V and J ends were trimmed by 1 base and 6 bases, with 13 bases remaining between them. CDR1 and CDR2 from the germline V gene are SGHTA and FQGNSA.

The genes are TRBV11-3 and TRBJ2-5; D may be TRBD1 (6 bases). Trimming pared 1 base from V and 2 bases from J, leaving 8 bases between. The CDR3 spans 14 residues. Germline loops: CDR1 SGHNT, CDR2 YENEEA. The CDR3 protein is CASSLGTGQETQYF. The CDR3 DNA is TGTGCCAGCAGCTTAGGCACAGGGCAAGAGACCCAGTACTTC.

The chain joins TRBV4-3 to TRBJ1-2; D is unresolved. Trimming pared 0 bases from V and 5 bases from J, leaving 7 bases between. Germline CDR1 and CDR2: LGHNA and YSLEER. The length of the CDR3 is 13 residues. The DNA of the CDR3 is TGCGCCAGCAGCCAAGATATGTCATATGGCTACACCTTC. Amino acids: CASSQDMSYGYTF.

The chain couples TRBV7-2 to TRBJ2-1, with a possible D match to TRBD1 (6 bases). The CDR3 runs 15 residues. V lost 2 bases and J lost 0, with 8 bases in between. The germline V gene encodes CDR1 SGHTA and CDR2 FQGNSA. The CDR3 loop is CASSLLGGSYNEQFF. The CDR3 bases are TGTGCCAGCAGCTTACTAGGGGGCTCCTACAATGAGCAGTTCTTC.

This clone was seen a handful of times. V gene TRBV19 combines with J gene TRBJ2-7; D assignment may be TRBD1 or TRBD2 (5 bases each). The CDR3 is 15 residues long. Germline values: CDR1 LNHDA, CDR2 SQIVND (reference sequence). The germline V and J ends were trimmed by 7 bases and 1 base, with 17 bases remaining between them. The CDR3 bases are TGTGCCAGTACTCCCCGGGGCACGGGGTCCTACGAGCAGTACTTC. Translating gives CASTPRGTGSYEQYF.

V gene TRBV27 combines with J gene TRBJ1-5; D may be TRBD1 (6 bases). Trimming took 2 bases from V and 4 from J, leaving 12 bases between them. Germline CDR1 is MNHEY and CDR2 is SMNVEV (reference sequence). This CDR3 spans 15 amino acids. This chain's CDR3 is CASSLIGGGNQPQHF. The CDR3 coding sequence is TGTGCCAGCAGTTTAATAGGGGGAGGTAATCAGCCCCAGCATTTT.

The chain is built from TRBV5-1 and TRBJ2-7, with 12 bases lining up with TRBD2. The CDR3 is made up of 15 amino acids. Germline trimming cut 4 bases from V and 7 bases from J; bases unmatched to any gene: 9. CDR1 and CDR2 (germline): SGHRS, YFSETQ. Here the CDR3 DNA reads TGCGCCAGCAGCCCCCTAGCGGGAGGGGAGAGGGAGCAGTACTTC. Its translation is CASSPLAGGEREQYF.

The rearrangement links TRBV6-5 to TRBJ2-3; D ambiguous. The CDR3 length is 14 residues. Trimming pared 0 bases from V and 5 bases from J, leaving 9 bases between. Germline CDR1 and CDR2: MNHEY and SVGAGI. Written as DNA, the CDR3 is TGTGCCAGCAGTTACTCGCGGCTCAGAGATACGCAGTATTTT. Translating gives CASSYSRLRDTQYF.

The table lists this clone with a count of one. This sequence joins TRBV12-5 and TRBJ2-5; tentatively, D is TRBD1 or TRBD2 (5 bases each). The CDR3 has 13 amino acids. Trimming shortened V by 2 bases and J by 4 bases, and 8 bases separated the two germline ends. Germline V CDR1 and CDR2: LGHNT, FRNRAP. The CDR3 protein is CASGLFGGETQYF. Here the CDR3 DNA reads TGTGCTAGTGGTTTGTTTGGGGGAGAGACCCAGTACTTC.

This sequence joins TRBV7-6 and TRBJ2-7, with D perhaps matching TRBD2 (5 bases). The germline V gene encodes CDR1 SGHVS and CDR2 FNYEAQ. Trimming removed 5 bases from V and 4 bases from J, with 12 bases in between. There are 13 residues in the CDR3. CDR3 DNA: TGTGCCAGCAGCCGAGGCGGGCCTTACGAGCAGTACTTC. Its protein is CASSRGGPYEQYF.